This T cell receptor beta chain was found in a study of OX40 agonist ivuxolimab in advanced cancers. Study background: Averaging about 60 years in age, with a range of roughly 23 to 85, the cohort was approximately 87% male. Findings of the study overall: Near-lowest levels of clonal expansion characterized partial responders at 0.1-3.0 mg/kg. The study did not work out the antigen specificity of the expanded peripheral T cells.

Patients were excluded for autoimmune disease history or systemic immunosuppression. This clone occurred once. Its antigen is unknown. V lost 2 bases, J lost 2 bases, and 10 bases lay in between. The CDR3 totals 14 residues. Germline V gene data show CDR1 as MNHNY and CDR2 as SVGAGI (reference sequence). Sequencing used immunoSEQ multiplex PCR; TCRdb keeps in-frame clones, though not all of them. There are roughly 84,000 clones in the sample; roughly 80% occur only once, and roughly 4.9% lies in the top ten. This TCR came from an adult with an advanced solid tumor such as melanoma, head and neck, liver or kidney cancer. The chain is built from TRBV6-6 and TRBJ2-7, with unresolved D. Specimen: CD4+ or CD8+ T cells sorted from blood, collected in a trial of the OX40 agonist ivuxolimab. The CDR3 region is CASSYGGPAYEQYF. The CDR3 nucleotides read TGTGCCAGCAGTTACGGCGGACCGGCCTACGAGCAGTACTTC.